Below, 29 T cell receptor gamma chains from the same sample are listed, as sequenced in a study of Vδ1+ human thymocytes. Their antigen targets remain unknown. Study findings and constraints: Thymic TRG and TRD repertoires appeared highly polyclonal, with Gaussian CDR3 length distributions.

RNA was extracted from the cells and then reverse transcribed. Pooled V-gene forward primers with one constant-region reverse primer generated the CDR3 amplicons by multiplex PCR. TCRdb re-called clones from the multiplex PCR reads via CATT. The sample includes about 36,000 gamma-chain clones, 20% of them seen just once. Input material: Vdelta1+ gamma-delta thymocytes from the thymus. The subset is: FACS-sorted CD3+ TCRalphabeta- TCRVdelta1+ TCRVdelta2- thymocytes. Every receptor here comes from a girl less than two years old who had congenital heart surgery.

This clone has just a few counts. The chain is built from TRGV3 and TRGJP2. V gave up 9 bases and J gave up 2 bases; unmatched junction bases: 3. Germline V gives CDR1 VTNTFY, CDR2 YDVSTARD (reference sequence). The CDR3 contains 12 residues. The CDR3, as DNA: TGTGCCACCGAGAGTAGTGATTGGATCAAGACGTTT. It translates to CATESSDWIKTF.

The chain joins TRGV2 to TRGJP1. Losses at the gene ends were 2 bases for V and 2 bases for J; bases not matched to a gene: 2. The germline V gene encodes CDR1 EGSNGY and CDR2 YDSYNSKV. The CDR3 totals 14 residues. The CDR3 reads CATWDATTGWFKIF. The DNA of the CDR3 is TGTGCCACCTGGGACGCCACCACTGGTTGGTTCAAGATATTT.

V and J are TRGV2 and TRGJ1 or TRGJ2. J gave up 2 bases and V 0 bases, and 7 bases lay outside the gene matches. CDR3 length: 15 amino acids. CDR1 and CDR2 (germline): EGSNGY, YDSYNSKV. CDR3 sequence (DNA): TGTGCCACCTGGGACGGGCTAGGACATTATTATAAGAAACTCTTT. Translation gives CATWDGLGHYYKKLF.

This clone was detected a few times. J is TRGJ1 or TRGJ2 and V is TRGV3. V shed 0 bases, J shed 12 bases, and the junction held 11 bases outside the gene matches. In germline, CDR1 is VTNTFY, CDR2 YDVSTARD (reference sequence). The CDR3 consists of 13 residues. The CDR3 spells CATWDRLGLAKLF. CDR3 DNA sequence: TGTGCCACCTGGGACAGGCTGGGTTTAGCGAAACTCTTT.

This clone was seen more than once but under ten times. The genes are TRGV4 and TRGJ1 or TRGJ2. CDR3 length: 12 amino acids. Germline values: CDR1 EGSTGY, CDR2 YDSYTSSV. The V segment lost 6 bases and the J segment 1 base; nucleotides outside the gene matches: 3. CDR3 in DNA: TGTGCCACCTGGATCAATTATTATAAGAAACTCTTT. Protein sequence: CATWINYYKKLF.

In this sample, this clone turned up a few times. At one end the junction does not follow the germline gene, possibly because of a read error. The chain uses TRGV2 and TRGJ1 or TRGJ2. Per the germline V gene, CDR1 is EGSNGY and CDR2 is YDSYNSKV. The CDR3 runs 14 residues. The CDR3 nucleotides are TGTGCCACCTGGGACAGTAGGAATAATTATAAGAAACTCTTT. Translated: CATWDSRNNYKKLF.

This clone was counted between two and nine times. Given a much more abundant clone one base away, this may be a read error. The sample carries other DNA sequences with the same CDR3. V gene TRGV4 combines with J gene TRGJ1 or TRGJ2. This CDR3 contains 13 residues. The germline V gene encodes CDR1 EGSTGY and CDR2 YDSYTSSV. The ends lost 4 bases at V and 4 bases at J; junction bases unmatched: 7. The CDR3 is CATWEGPYYKKLF. In nucleotides, the CDR3 is TGTGCCACCTGGGAGGGGCCCTATTATAAGAAACTCTTT.

This clone showed up just a few times. V gene TRGV2 combines with J gene TRGJ1 or TRGJ2. CDR3 size: 12 residues. V lost 2 bases to trimming and J lost 8 bases; unmatched junction nucleotides: 6. CDR1 and CDR2 (germline): EGSNGY, YDSYNSKV. The CDR3 protein is CATWDVLHKKLF. CDR3 sequence (DNA): TGTGCCACCTGGGACGTTCTACATAAGAAACTCTTT.

This clone was counted a few times. V and J are TRGV8 and TRGJ1 or TRGJ2. Germline assignment: CDR1 VENAVY and CDR2 YDSYNSRV. V shed 2 bases and J 11 bases; nucleotides not matched to a gene: 6. The CDR3 totals 11 residues. The CDR3 nucleotides are TGTGCCACCTGGGATAAATGCCAGAAACTCTTT. It yields the protein CATWDKCQKLF.

This clone was picked up a small number of times. The chain recombines TRGV8 with TRGJ1 or TRGJ2. The V and J ends lost 4 bases and 3 bases, in that order; junction bases with no gene match: 9. The CDR3 length is 14 residues. CDR1 VENAVY and CDR2 YDSYNSRV come from the germline V gene. The CDR3 sequence is CATWEPPFYYKKLF. CDR3 bases: TGTGCCACCTGGGAACCCCCTTTTTATTATAAGAAACTCTTT.

A few counts support this clone. At one end the junction does not follow the germline gene, possibly because of a read error. Other DNA sequences in this specimen translate into the identical CDR3. The J gene is TRGJ1 or TRGJ2, the V gene TRGV3. CDR1 and CDR2 from the germline V gene are VTNTFY and YDVSTARD (reference sequence). This CDR3 is 12 amino acids long. As DNA, the CDR3 is TGTGCCACCTGGGACACGTATTACAAGAAACTCTTT. This translates into CATWDTYYKKLF.

This chain links TRGV4 with TRGJ1 or TRGJ2. V trimming: 6 bases; J trimming: 2 bases; junction bases outside the gene matches: 10. The CDR3 extends over 14 amino acids. The germline CDR1 and CDR2 sequences are EGSTGY and YDSYTSSV. This chain's CDR3 is CATWFSTYYYKKLF. Here the CDR3 DNA reads TGTGCCACCTGGTTTAGTACTTATTATTATAAGAAACTCTTT.

Only a few counts were recorded for this clone. V and J are TRGV2 and TRGJ1 or TRGJ2. This CDR3 is 13 amino acids long. Germline V gene sequence: CDR1 EGSNGY, CDR2 YDSYNSKV. J was trimmed by 3 bases and V by 2 bases; bases with no gene match: 4. The chain's CDR3 is CATWDDVYYKKLF. CDR3 bases: TGTGCCACCTGGGACGACGTTTATTATAAGAAACTCTTT.

This clone was seen only a few times. The chain is built from TRGV4 and TRGJ1 or TRGJ2. Germline V gene lookup returns CDR1 EGSTGY and CDR2 YDSYTSSV. Unmatched junction bases numbered 9, after V lost 5 bases and J lost 2 bases. This CDR3 comprises 14 residues. The CDR3 loop is CATWGLSDYYKKLF. The CDR3 nucleotides read TGTGCCACCTGGGGCCTGTCCGATTATTATAAGAAACTCTTT.

The V gene is TRGV8, the J gene TRGJ1 or TRGJ2. Germline assignment: CDR1 VENAVY and CDR2 YDSYNSRV. This CDR3 has 13 residues. V lost 6 bases and J lost 4; bases outside the gene matches: 9. The CDR3 DNA sequence: TGTGCCACCTGGTCAGAAGGGTATTATAAGAAACTCTTT. It encodes CATWSEGYYKKLF.

This clone has only a few counts. This specimen includes other DNA sequences encoding the same CDR3. The chain has TRGV2 and TRGJP1. This CDR3 is 15 amino acids long. V lost 0 bases, J lost 0 bases, and 1 base stayed unmatched. CDR1 and CDR2 (germline): EGSNGY, YDSYNSKV. DNA of the CDR3: TGTGCCACCTGGGACGGGAATACCACTGGTTGGTTCAAGATATTT. It yields the protein CATWDGNTTGWFKIF.

This chain connects TRGV8 to TRGJ1 or TRGJ2. The CDR3 totals 12 residues. Germline V gene data show CDR1 as VENAVY and CDR2 as YDSYNSRV. The junction had 13 bases not matched to a gene; V was cut back by 5 bases and J by 12 bases. CDR3: CATWVPIGGKLF. CDR3 bases: TGTGCCACCTGGGTTCCGATCGGGGGGAAACTCTTT.

The chain couples TRGV4 to TRGJ1 or TRGJ2. Germline loops: CDR1 EGSTGY, CDR2 YDSYTSSV. V lost 0 bases, J lost 0 bases, and 8 bases stayed unmatched. The CDR3 has 16 residues. The CDR3 spells CATWDGPEKNYYKKLF. In DNA form, the CDR3 reads TGTGCCACCTGGGATGGGCCGGAGAAGAATTATTATAAGAAACTCTTT.

The sample holds a few counts of this clone. A much larger clone lies a single base off, so this may be a read error. Other DNA sequences in the same sample also yield this CDR3. This chain connects TRGV9 to TRGJ1 or TRGJ2. CDR1 is GITISATS, CDR2 ISYDGTV, per germline (reference sequence). The CDR3 contains 13 residues. The chain's CDR3 is CALWEVRYYKKLF. The CDR3 coding sequence is TGCGCCTTGTGGGAGGTGCGTTATTATAAGAAACTCTTT.

A remark on this clone: A much larger clone sits a single nucleotide away, making a read error possible. V and J are TRGV4 and TRGJ1 or TRGJ2. In germline, CDR1 is EGSTGY, CDR2 YDSYTSSV. This CDR3 has 10 residues. The trim removed 5 bases at V and 11 bases at J, leaving 6 bases unmatched. CDR3 bases: TGTGCCACCTGGGCTAGGGAGAAACTCTTT. This encodes CATWAREKLF.

This chain connects TRGV9 to TRGJP1. The CDR3 spans 15 residues. V lost 3 bases to trimming and J lost 7 bases; unmatched junction nucleotides: 11. Germline CDR1 GITISATS, CDR2 ISYDGTV (reference sequence). This CDR3 is CALWEPIPLGWFKIF. CDR3 nucleotide sequence: TGTGCCTTGTGGGAGCCTATACCACTTGGTTGGTTCAAGATATTT.

This clone was picked up a small number of times. The V and J genes are TRGV2 and TRGJ1 or TRGJ2. V was clipped by 1 base and J by 6 bases; unmatched bases: 9. From germline, CDR1 is EGSNGY and CDR2 YDSYNSKV. This CDR3 contains 14 residues. CDR3 loop: CATWDGTSSYKKLF. The CDR3 region has the DNA TGTGCCACCTGGGACGGCACCTCGTCTTATAAGAAACTCTTT.

This clone was counted only a few times. The chain couples TRGV2 to TRGJ1 or TRGJ2. The junction had 9 bases not matched to a gene; V was cut back by 8 bases and J by 5 bases. Germline V gives CDR1 EGSNGY, CDR2 YDSYNSKV. This CDR3 comprises 12 residues. CDR3 in DNA: TGTGCCACCTATGAATTTGATTATAAGAAACTCTTT. It codes for CATYEFDYKKLF.

The genes are TRGV8 and TRGJ1 or TRGJ2. The germline V gene has CDR1 VENAVY and CDR2 YDSYNSRV. V was clipped by 6 bases and J by 5 bases; unmatched bases: 10. The CDR3 is 13 amino acids. CDR3 amino acids: CATWTANDYKKLF. The CDR3 nucleotides are TGTGCCACCTGGACAGCAAATGATTATAAGAAACTCTTT.

The rearrangement uses TRGV8 and TRGJP1. Germline trimming cut 1 base from V and 3 bases from J; bases unmatched to any gene: 2. The CDR3 consists of 14 residues. Germline CDR1 VENAVY, CDR2 YDSYNSRV. DNA of the CDR3: TGTGCCACCTGGGATAGTCCCACTGGTTGGTTCAAGATATTT. Translation gives CATWDSPTGWFKIF.

The J gene is TRGJ1 or TRGJ2, the V gene TRGV3. Trimming took 2 bases from V and 0 from J; bases not matched to a gene: 7. Germline CDR1 VTNTFY, CDR2 YDVSTARD (reference sequence). The CDR3 totals 15 residues. This CDR3 is CATWDKPMNYYKKLF. The CDR3 region has the DNA TGTGCCACCTGGGACAAACCAATGAATTATTATAAGAAACTCTTT.

This clone was detected only a few times. V gene TRGV2 combines with J gene TRGJ1 or TRGJ2. The length of the CDR3 is 13 residues. Germline CDR1 and CDR2: EGSNGY and YDSYNSKV. V dropped 2 bases and J dropped 8; count of bases not matched to a gene: 9. CDR3 bases: TGTGCCACCTGGGACGCAATTCACAATAAGAAACTCTTT. Translated, it gives CATWDAIHNKKLF.

The chain recombines TRGV9 with TRGJ1 or TRGJ2. Per the germline V gene, CDR1 is GITISATS and CDR2 is ISYDGTV (reference sequence). CDR3 length: 15 residues. The V segment lost 2 bases and the J segment 7 bases; nucleotides outside the gene matches: 14. Here the CDR3 DNA reads TGTGCCTTGTGGGAGGGGCGCCCAAATGGATATAAGAAACTCTTT. Translating gives CALWEGRPNGYKKLF.

This clone was seen a single time. V usage is TRGV2 and J usage is TRGJ1 or TRGJ2. The germline V gene has CDR1 EGSNGY and CDR2 YDSYNSKV. The CDR3 sequence is 14 residues long. J was trimmed by 8 bases and V by 1 base; bases with no gene match: 11. The CDR3 nucleotides are TGTGCCACCTGGGACGGCCAGCGGGTGGATAAGAAACTCTTT. This codes for CATWDGQRVDKKLF.